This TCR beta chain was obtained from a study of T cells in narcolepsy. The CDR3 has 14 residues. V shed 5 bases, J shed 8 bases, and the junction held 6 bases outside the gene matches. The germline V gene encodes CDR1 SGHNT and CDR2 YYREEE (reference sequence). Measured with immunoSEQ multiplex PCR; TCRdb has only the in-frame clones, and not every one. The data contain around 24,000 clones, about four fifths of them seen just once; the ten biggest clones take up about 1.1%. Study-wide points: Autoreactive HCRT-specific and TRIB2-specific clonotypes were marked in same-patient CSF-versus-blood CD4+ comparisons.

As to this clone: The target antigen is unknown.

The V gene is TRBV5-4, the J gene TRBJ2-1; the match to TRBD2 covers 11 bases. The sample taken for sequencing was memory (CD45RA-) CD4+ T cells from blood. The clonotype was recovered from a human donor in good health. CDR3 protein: CASSSTSGSYEQFF. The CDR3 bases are TGTGCCAGCAGTTCAACTAGCGGGAGTTATGAGCAGTTCTTC.